The 20 T cell receptor beta chains below come from one sample, sequenced in a study of T cell responses to AZD1222 COVID-19 vaccine. Generated by immunoSEQ multiplex PCR, the TCRdb table keeps only in-frame clones and is missing some. The sample holds 110,000 or so clones; around 87% are singletons and the top ten take about 4.5%. Sequenced here: peripheral blood, sampled 28 days after the second AZD1222 dose. Source of these receptors: an adult who received the AZD1222 COVID-19 vaccine.

The rearrangement uses TRBV7-2 and TRBJ1-6; D perhaps matches TRBD1 (5 bases). The V gene's germline CDR1 is SGHTA and CDR2 FQGNSA. Trimming cost V 5 bases and J 6 bases, with 14 bases left between them. The CDR3 spans 15 residues. The CDR3 DNA reads as TGTGCCAGCAGCCCCTGGGGGAGCACTAATTCACCCCTCCACTTT. Protein sequence: CASSPWGSTNSPLHF.

This sequence joins TRBV25-1 and TRBJ2-1; D possibly corresponds to TRBD2 (6 bases). V shed 3 bases and J shed 7 bases, with 13 bases lying between them. This CDR3 is 14 amino acids long. The V gene's germline CDR1 is MGHDK and CDR2 SYGVNS. The CDR3 DNA reads as TGTGCCAGCAGTGATGGAGGGTCGGGGAATGAGCAGTTCTTC. It yields the protein CASSDGGSGNEQFF.

This clone has only a few counts. This chain uses TRBV5-1 with TRBJ2-4; D is possibly TRBD2 (6 bases). The germline CDR1 and CDR2 sequences are SGHRS and YFSETQ. The CDR3 is made up of 16 amino acids. V lost 0 bases and J lost 1, with 11 bases in between. CDR3 loop: CASSLGSGTAKNIQYF. The CDR3 DNA sequence: TGCGCCAGCAGCTTGGGGTCCGGGACTGCCAAAAACATTCAGTACTTC.

J is TRBJ1-1 and V is TRBV24-1; unclear D gene. Germline CDR1 KGHDR, CDR2 SFDVKD. The germline V and J ends were trimmed by 7 bases and 1 base, with 9 bases remaining between them. The CDR3 length is 13 residues. The CDR3 region has the DNA TGTGCCACCAGAGCAGGTGGGAACACTGAAGCTTTCTTT. It codes for CATRAGGNTEAFF.

V usage is TRBV2 and J usage is TRBJ1-2, with TRBD1 as a possible D gene (5 bases). Deletions cut 0 bases from V and 0 bases from J, with 11 bases between. This CDR3 contains 16 residues. CDR1 and CDR2 from the germline V gene are SNHLY and FYNNEI. Written as DNA, the CDR3 is TGTGCCAGCAGTGAAGCGGGGACCTACGCTAACTATGGCTACACCTTC. It yields the protein CASSEAGTYANYGYTF.

The chain has TRBV7-9 and TRBJ1-4; D might be TRBD1 (6 bases). The V and J ends lost 5 bases and 0 bases respectively, with 10 bases between them. This CDR3 contains 15 residues. CDR1 SEHNR and CDR2 FQNEAQ come from the germline V gene (reference sequence). The CDR3 DNA reads TGTGCCAGCAGCCCCAGGACAGCAACTAATGAAAAACTGTTTTTT. This codes for CASSPRTATNEKLFF.

The chain carries TRBV19 and TRBJ2-7; the match to TRBD2 covers 7 bases. The CDR3 runs 14 residues. J gave up 2 bases and V 4 bases, and 5 bases lay outside the gene matches. CDR1 and CDR2 from the germline V gene are LNHDA and SQIVND (reference sequence). The CDR3 spells CASSTTGTTYEQYF. The CDR3 coding sequence is TGTGCCAGTAGTACGACCGGGACTACCTACGAGCAGTACTTC.

The chain couples TRBV14 to TRBJ1-1, with D unclear. The CDR3 covers 13 residues. Trimming removed 4 bases at V and 0 bases at J, with 6 bases between. CDR1 SGHDN and CDR2 FVKESK come from the germline V gene. CDR3 nucleotides: TGTGCCAGCAGCCTCCTCATGAACACTGAAGCTTTCTTT. Its translation is CASSLLMNTEAFF.

The gene calls are TRBV27 and TRBJ2-1; D perhaps matches TRBD2 (5 bases). CDR1 and CDR2 (germline): MNHEY, SMNVEV (reference sequence). Trimming left V 2 bases short and J 4 bases short, with 15 bases between. This CDR3 is built from 16 residues. The CDR3 DNA follows: TGTGCCAGCAGTTTAGAGGGCGGAACTAGGTACAATGAGCAGTTCTTC. Protein sequence: CASSLEGGTRYNEQFF.

The chain is built from TRBV6-2 or TRBV6-3 and TRBJ2-7; TRBD1 matches at 8 bases. The CDR3 runs 12 residues. In germline, CDR1 is MNHEY, CDR2 SVGEGT. The J segment lost 6 bases and the V segment lost 5 bases, leaving 3 bases of the junction unmatched. DNA of the CDR3: TGTGCCAGCAGTACAGGGGGGCTCGAGCAGTACTTC. Translation: CASSTGGLEQYF.

CDR3 coding DNA: TGTGCCAGCAGGGGAGGGGAAAGCAGGTCCTACAATGAGCAGTTCTTC. It translates to CASRGGESRSYNEQFF. The J gene is TRBJ2-1, the V gene TRBV7-9; 7 nucleotides agree with TRBD2. J lost 1 base, V lost 6 bases, and 9 bases had no gene match. This CDR3 region has 16 residues. Germline CDR1 reads SEHNR; CDR2 reads FQNEAQ (reference sequence).

The CDR3, as DNA: TGTGCCAGCAGTAAACTAGCGGAAGGGGCAGATACGCAGTATTTT. Protein sequence: CASSKLAEGADTQYF. The chain is built from TRBV6-2 or TRBV6-3 and TRBJ2-3; 8 bases are a match to TRBD2. Germline V gives CDR1 MNHEY, CDR2 SVGEGT. The CDR3 has 15 residues. The V segment lost 5 bases and the J segment 4 bases; nucleotides outside the gene matches: 8.

This clone showed up just once. This chain connects TRBV9 to TRBJ2-1; TRBD2 aligns across 13 bases. This CDR3 has 13 residues. V lost 2 bases to trimming and J lost 16 bases; unmatched junction nucleotides: 6. Per the germline V gene, CDR1 is SGDLS and CDR2 is YYNGEE. The CDR3 DNA follows: TGTGCCAGCAGCGTCGGTACTAGCGGGAGGGAATTCTTC. Amino acid sequence: CASSVGTSGREFF. The full variable domain, rest sourced from reference TRBV9 and TRBJ2-1, is DSGVTQTPKHLITATGQRVTLRCSPRSGDLSVYWYQQSLDQGLQFLIQYYNGEERAKGNILERFSAQQFPDLHSELNLSSLELGDSALYFCASSVGTSGREFFGPGTRLTVL.

This chain joins TRBV9 and TRBJ2-7; no definite D call. This CDR3 contains 14 residues. V lost 0 bases and J lost 2, with 9 bases in between. Germline V gene sequence: CDR1 SGDLS, CDR2 YYNGEE. CDR3 DNA sequence: TGTGCCAGCAGCGTAGAAGCGAGGCCCTACGAGCAGTACTTC. Translated, it gives CASSVEARPYEQYF.

CDR3 region: CASSLLSGTGNYEQYF. The CDR3 nucleotides read TGTGCCAGCAGCTTATTATCGGGGACAGGTAACTACGAGCAGTACTTC. V usage is TRBV7-8 and J usage is TRBJ2-7; 8 bases are a match to TRBD1. Germline assignment: CDR1 SGHVS and CDR2 FQNEAQ. The J segment lost 3 bases and the V segment lost 2 bases, leaving 9 bases of the junction unmatched. This CDR3 comprises 16 residues.

The chain combines TRBV27 with TRBJ2-4, with D tentatively TRBD1 or TRBD2 (5 bases each). V was trimmed by 7 bases and J by 0 bases, leaving 10 bases between them. This CDR3 contains 14 residues. CDR1 and CDR2 (germline): MNHEY, SMNVEV (reference sequence). The CDR3 sequence is CASKPGLAKNIQYF. The CDR3 DNA follows: TGTGCCAGCAAACCGGGGCTAGCCAAAAACATTCAGTACTTC.

V is TRBV7-9 and J is TRBJ2-4; D is perhaps TRBD1 or TRBD2 (6 bases each). Germline-derived CDR1 and CDR2 are SEHNR and FQNEAQ (reference sequence). Trimming took off 5 bases at V and 3 bases at J, with 14 bases between the two ends. The CDR3 runs 15 residues. CDR3 nucleotides: TGTGCCAGCAGCCTCAAGGGGGGTAGCAAAAACATTCAGTACTTC. It specifies CASSLKGGSKNIQYF.

The V gene is TRBV18, the J gene TRBJ1-2; D is unresolved. The germline V gene encodes CDR1 KGHSH and CDR2 LQKENI. The ends were cut back, 6 bases at V and 4 bases at J, with 15 bases in the middle. The CDR3 is made up of 14 amino acids. CDR3 coding DNA: TGTGCCAGCTCCCCGCCTGCGTCTGGCTATGGCTACACCTTC. Translation gives CASSPPASGYGYTF.

This chain uses TRBV12-3 or TRBV12-4 with TRBJ2-7; D unresolved. The CDR3 is 13 amino acids. V was clipped by 6 bases and J by 2 bases, with 11 bases between them. In DNA form, the CDR3 reads TGTGCCAGCAGCGATAGGACGGCCTACGAGCAGTACTTC. Translated: CASSDRTAYEQYF.

The chain employs TRBV29-1 and TRBJ2-7; D might be TRBD1 or TRBD2, each matching 5 bases. This CDR3 is built from 13 residues. Germline CDR1 is SQVTM and CDR2 is ANQGSEA. CDR3 loop: CGGGETAPYEQYF. CDR3 DNA sequence: TGCGGGGGTGGGGAGACGGCCCCCTACGAGCAGTACTTC.